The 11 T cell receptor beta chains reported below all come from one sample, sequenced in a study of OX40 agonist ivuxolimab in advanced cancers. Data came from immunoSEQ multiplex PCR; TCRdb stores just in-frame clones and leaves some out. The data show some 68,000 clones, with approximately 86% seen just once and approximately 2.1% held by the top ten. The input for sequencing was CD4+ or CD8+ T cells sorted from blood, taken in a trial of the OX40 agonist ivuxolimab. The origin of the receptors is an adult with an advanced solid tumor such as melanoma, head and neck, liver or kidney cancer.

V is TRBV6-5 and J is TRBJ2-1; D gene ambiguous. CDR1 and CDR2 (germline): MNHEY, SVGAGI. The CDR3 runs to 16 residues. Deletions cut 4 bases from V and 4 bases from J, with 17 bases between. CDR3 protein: CASSSTGPIRYNEQFF. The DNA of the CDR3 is TGTGCCAGCAGTTCCACCGGCCCCATTAGATACAATGAGCAGTTCTTC.

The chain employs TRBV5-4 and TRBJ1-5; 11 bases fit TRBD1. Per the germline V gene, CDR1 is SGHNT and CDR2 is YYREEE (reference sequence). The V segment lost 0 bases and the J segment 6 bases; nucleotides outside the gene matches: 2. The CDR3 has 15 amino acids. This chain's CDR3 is CASSLVGTGGQPQHF. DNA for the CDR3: TGTGCCAGCAGCTTGGTGGGGACAGGGGGTCAGCCCCAGCATTTT.

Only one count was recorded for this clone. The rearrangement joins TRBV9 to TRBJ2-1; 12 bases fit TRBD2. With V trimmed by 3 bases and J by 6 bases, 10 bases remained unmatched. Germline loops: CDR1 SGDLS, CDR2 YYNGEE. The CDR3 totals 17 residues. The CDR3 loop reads CASSGTSGTAAFNEQFF. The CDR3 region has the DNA TGTGCCAGCAGCGGGACTAGCGGGACTGCCGCCTTCAATGAGCAGTTCTTC.

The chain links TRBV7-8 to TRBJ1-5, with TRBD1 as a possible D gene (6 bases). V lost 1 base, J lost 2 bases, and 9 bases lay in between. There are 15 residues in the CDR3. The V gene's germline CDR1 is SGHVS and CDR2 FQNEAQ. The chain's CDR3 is CASSLGTVGNQPQHF. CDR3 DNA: TGTGCCAGCAGCTTAGGGACAGTAGGCAATCAGCCCCAGCATTTT. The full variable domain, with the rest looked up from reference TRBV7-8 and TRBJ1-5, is GAGVSQSPRYKVAKRGQDVALRCDPISGHVSLFWYQQALGQGPEFLTYFQNEAQLDKSGLPSDRFFAERPEGSVSTLKIQRTQQEDSAVYLCASSLGTVGNQPQHFGDGTRLSIL.

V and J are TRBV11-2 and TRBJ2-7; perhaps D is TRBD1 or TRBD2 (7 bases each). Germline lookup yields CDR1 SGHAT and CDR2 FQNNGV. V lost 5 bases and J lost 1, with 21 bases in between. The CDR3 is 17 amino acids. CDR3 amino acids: CASSPPQGGVVSYEQYF. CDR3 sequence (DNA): TGTGCCAGCAGCCCCCCCCAGGGGGGGGTTGTGTCCTACGAGCAGTACTTC.

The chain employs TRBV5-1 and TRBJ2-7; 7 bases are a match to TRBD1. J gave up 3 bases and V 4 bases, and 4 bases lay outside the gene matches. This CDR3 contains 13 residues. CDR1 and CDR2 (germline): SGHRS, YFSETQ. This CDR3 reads CASSQGQSYEQYF. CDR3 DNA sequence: TGCGCCAGCAGCCAGGGACAGAGCTACGAGCAGTACTTC. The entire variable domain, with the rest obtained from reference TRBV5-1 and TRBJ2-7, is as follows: KAGVTQTPRYLIKTRGQQVTLSCSPISGHRSVSWYQQTPGQGLQFLFEYFSETQRNKGNFPGRFSGRQFSNSRSEMNVSTLELGDSALYLCASSQGQSYEQYFGPGTRLTVT.

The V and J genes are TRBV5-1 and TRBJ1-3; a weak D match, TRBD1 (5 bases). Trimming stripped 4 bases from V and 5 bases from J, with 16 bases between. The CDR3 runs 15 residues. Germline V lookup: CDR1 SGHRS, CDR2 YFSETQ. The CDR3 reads CASSPGEIDRNTIYF. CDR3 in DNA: TGCGCCAGCAGCCCGGGGGAGATAGACCGAAACACCATATATTTT.

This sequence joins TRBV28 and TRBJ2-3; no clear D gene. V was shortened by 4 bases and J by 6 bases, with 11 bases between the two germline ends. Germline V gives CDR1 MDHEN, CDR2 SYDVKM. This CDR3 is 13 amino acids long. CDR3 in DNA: TGTGCCAGCAGTTCACAAGGTTGGGATACGCAGTATTTT. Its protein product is CASSSQGWDTQYF.

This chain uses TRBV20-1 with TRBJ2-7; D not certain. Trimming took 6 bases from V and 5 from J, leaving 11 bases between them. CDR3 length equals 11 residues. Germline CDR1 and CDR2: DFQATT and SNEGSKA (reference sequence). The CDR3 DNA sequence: TGCAGTGCGCAACCTCCCCACGAGCAGTACTTC. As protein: CSAQPPHEQYF.

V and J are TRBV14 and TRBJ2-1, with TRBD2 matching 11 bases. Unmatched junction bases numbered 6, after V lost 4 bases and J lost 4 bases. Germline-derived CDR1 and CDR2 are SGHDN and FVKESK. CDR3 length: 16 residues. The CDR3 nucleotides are TGTGCCAGCAGCCCCCGACTAGCGGGATTGTACAATGAGCAGTTCTTC. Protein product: CASSPRLAGLYNEQFF.

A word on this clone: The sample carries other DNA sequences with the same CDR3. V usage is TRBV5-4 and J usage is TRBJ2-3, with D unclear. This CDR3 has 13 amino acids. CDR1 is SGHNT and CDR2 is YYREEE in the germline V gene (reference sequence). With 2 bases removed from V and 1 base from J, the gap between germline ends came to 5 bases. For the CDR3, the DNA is TGTGCCAGCAGCTTCGGCGGCACAGATACGCAGTATTTT. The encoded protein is CASSFGGTDTQYF.